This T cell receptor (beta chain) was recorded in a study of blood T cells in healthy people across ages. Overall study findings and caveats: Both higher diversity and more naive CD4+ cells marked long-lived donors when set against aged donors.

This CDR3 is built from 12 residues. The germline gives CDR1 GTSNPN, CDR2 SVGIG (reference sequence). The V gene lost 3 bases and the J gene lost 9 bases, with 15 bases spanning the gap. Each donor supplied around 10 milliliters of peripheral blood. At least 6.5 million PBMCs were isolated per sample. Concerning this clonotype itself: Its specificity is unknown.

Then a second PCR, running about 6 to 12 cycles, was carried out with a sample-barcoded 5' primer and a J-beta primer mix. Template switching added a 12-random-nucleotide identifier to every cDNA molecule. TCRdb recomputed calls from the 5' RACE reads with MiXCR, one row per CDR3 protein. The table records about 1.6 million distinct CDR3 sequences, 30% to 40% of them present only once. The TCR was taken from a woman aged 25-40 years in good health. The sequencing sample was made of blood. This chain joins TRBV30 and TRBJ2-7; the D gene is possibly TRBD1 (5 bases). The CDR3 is CAWREGALLQYF. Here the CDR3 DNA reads TGTGCCTGGAGAGAAGGGGCACTGCTGCAGTACTTC.